This T cell receptor (beta chain) was obtained from a study of Ad26.COV2.S vaccination and SARS-CoV-2 variants. The germline gives CDR1 LGHNA, CDR2 YSLEER. V gave up 0 bases and J gave up 9 bases, with 18 bases separating them. CDR3 length equals 16 residues. Treatment denoted: around 19 received Ad26.COV2.S at low or high dose, single or two shots; a few received placebo; per-sample allocation not given. On day 63 after the first injection, vaccine and placebo recipients gave samples. The method was immunoSEQ multiplex PCR; TCRdb's version includes in-frame clones alone and lacks a portion of them. The top ten clones hold around 5% of a sample with 320,000 or so clones, 85% to 90% of them seen once.

The chain is built from TRBV4-3 and TRBJ2-1; no clear D. The input for sequencing was peripheral blood, taken in a trial of Ad26.COV2.S vaccine versus placebo. The TCR was taken from a person between 18 and 65 years old who received the Ad26.COV2.S COVID-19 vaccine or a placebo. CDR3 DNA sequence: TGCGCCAGCAGCCAAGATTACAGCGCCTCTTCAAGTGAGCAGTTCTTC. Translating gives CASSQDYSASSSEQFF.